The rows below give T cell receptor beta chains drawn from one sample of a study of T-cell reconstitution after alpha-beta-depleted transplantation in children. TCRdb independently ran MiXCR on the PCR reads; one entry per CDR3 protein. The data hold some 830,000 distinct CDR3 sequences, with about 15% observed a single time. Specimen: PBMCs, mostly from graft donor cells, collected 360 days after TCRalphabeta/CD19-depleted stem cell transplant. Receptors were obtained from a male patient aged 10 to 17 who had a stem cell transplant for acute lymphoblastic leukemia, so the T cells may come from the graft donor. The conserved cysteine and the conserved F or W are not part of the CDR3 here. Fields, in order: clone size, V gene, J gene, CDR3 protein. Rows may omit the clone size; those that give it use once, few, many or a size class.

clone_size: NA
v_call: TRBV12-3/TRBV12-4
j_call: TRBJ2-5
cdr3_aa: ASSVPVGRETQY

clone_size: few
v_call: TRBV12-3/TRBV12-4
j_call: TRBJ1-2
cdr3_aa: ASSSQDRAYGYT

clone_size: many
v_call: TRBV15
j_call: TRBJ2-5
cdr3_aa: ATSKGTSSKETQY

clone_size: NA
v_call: TRBV18
j_call: TRBJ2-7
cdr3_aa: ASSPLGLAGGPSYEQY

clone_size: many
v_call: TRBV7-8
j_call: TRBJ2-7
cdr3_aa: ASSLVPYEQY

clone_size: few
v_call: TRBV7-3
j_call: TRBJ2-1
cdr3_aa: ASSPQKGLAAYNEQF

clone_size: few
v_call: TRBV7-8
j_call: TRBJ1-1
cdr3_aa: ASSLAGYDTEAF

clone_size: NA
v_call: TRBV20-1
j_call: TRBJ2-7
cdr3_aa: SARIGTSGAYEQY

clone_size: NA
v_call: TRBV4-2
j_call: TRBJ2-1
cdr3_aa: ASSPALYNEQF

clone_size: few
v_call: TRBV10-1
j_call: TRBJ2-7
cdr3_aa: AGGGTRLADEQY

clone_size: many
v_call: TRBV12-5
j_call: TRBJ2-5
cdr3_aa: ASGLGQGEETQY

clone_size: NA
v_call: TRBV11-3
j_call: TRBJ1-5
cdr3_aa: ASSSSTGIPSHQPQH

clone_size: few
v_call: TRBV7-9
j_call: TRBJ2-4
cdr3_aa: ASSLGGPKTENIQY

clone_size: NA
v_call: TRBV29-1
j_call: TRBJ1-2
cdr3_aa: SVVRDRDGYT

clone_size: few
v_call: TRBV20-1
j_call: TRBJ2-1
cdr3_aa: SAYRLPSSYNEQF

clone_size: NA
v_call: TRBV20-1
j_call: TRBJ2-2
cdr3_aa: SARDRSSSATGELF

clone_size: many
v_call: TRBV27
j_call: TRBJ2-2
cdr3_aa: ASSFILQTHTGELF

clone_size: NA
v_call: TRBV10-3
j_call: TRBJ1-5
cdr3_aa: AIRGDTEYQH

clone_size: many
v_call: TRBV5-5
j_call: TRBJ2-1
cdr3_aa: ASSLLPLSSYNEQF

clone_size: few
v_call: TRBV11-2
j_call: TRBJ1-1
cdr3_aa: ASSLGWVEAF

clone_size: NA
v_call: TRBV3-1
j_call: TRBJ2-5
cdr3_aa: ASSRGGKRETQY

clone_size: NA
v_call: TRBV7-8
j_call: TRBJ2-2
cdr3_aa: ASNLQGARTGELF

clone_size: NA
v_call: TRBV7-3
j_call: TRBJ2-1
cdr3_aa: ASSTGLAIGEQF

clone_size: NA
v_call: TRBV29-1
j_call: TRBJ2-2
cdr3_aa: SVGGRAANTGELF

clone_size: NA
v_call: TRBV20-1
j_call: TRBJ1-1
cdr3_aa: SARPTVNTEAF

clone_size: few
v_call: TRBV12-3/TRBV12-4
j_call: TRBJ2-7
cdr3_aa: ASRYDRISSYEQY